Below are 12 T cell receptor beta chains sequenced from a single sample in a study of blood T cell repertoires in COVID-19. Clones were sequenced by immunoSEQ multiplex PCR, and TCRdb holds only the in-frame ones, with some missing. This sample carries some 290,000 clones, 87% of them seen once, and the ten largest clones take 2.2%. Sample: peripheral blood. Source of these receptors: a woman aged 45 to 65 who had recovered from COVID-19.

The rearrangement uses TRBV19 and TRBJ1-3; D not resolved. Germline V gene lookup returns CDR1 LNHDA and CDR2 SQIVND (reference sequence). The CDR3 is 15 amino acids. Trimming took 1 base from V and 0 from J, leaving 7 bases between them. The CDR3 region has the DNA TGTGCCAGTAGTATAGCAGGATACTCTGGAAACACCATATATTTT. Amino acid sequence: CASSIAGYSGNTIYF.

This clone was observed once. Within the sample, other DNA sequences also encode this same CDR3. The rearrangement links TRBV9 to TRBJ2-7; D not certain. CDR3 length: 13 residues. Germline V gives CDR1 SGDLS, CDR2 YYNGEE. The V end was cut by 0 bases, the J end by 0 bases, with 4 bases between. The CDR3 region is CASSVGSSYEQYF. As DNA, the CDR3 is TGTGCCAGCAGCGTAGGGAGCTCCTACGAGCAGTACTTC.

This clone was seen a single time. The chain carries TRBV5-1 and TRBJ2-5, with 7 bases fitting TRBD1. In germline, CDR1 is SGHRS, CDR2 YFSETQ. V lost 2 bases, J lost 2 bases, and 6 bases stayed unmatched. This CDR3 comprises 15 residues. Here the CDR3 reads CASSFLTGEQETQYF. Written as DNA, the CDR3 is TGCGCCAGCAGCTTCCTTACAGGGGAGCAAGAGACCCAGTACTTC.

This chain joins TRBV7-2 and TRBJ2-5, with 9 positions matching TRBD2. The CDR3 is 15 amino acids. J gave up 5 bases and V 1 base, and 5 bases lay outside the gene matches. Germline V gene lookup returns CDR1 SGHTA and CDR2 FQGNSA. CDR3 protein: CASSLGRGGFETQYF. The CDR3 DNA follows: TGTGCCAGCAGCTTAGGGCGGGGGGGCTTCGAGACCCAGTACTTC.

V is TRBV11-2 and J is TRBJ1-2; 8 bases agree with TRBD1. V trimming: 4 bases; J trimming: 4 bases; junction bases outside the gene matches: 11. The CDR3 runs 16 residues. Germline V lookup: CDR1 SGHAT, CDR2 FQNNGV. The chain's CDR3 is CASSSELDRGLYGYTF. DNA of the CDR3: TGTGCCAGCAGCTCGGAACTTGACAGGGGCCTCTATGGCTACACCTTC.

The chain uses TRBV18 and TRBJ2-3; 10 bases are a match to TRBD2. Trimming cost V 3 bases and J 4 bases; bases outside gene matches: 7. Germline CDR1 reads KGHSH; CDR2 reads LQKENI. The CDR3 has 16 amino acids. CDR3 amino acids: CASSPRTSGGSDTQYF. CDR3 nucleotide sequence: TGTGCCAGCTCACCCCGGACTAGCGGAGGTTCAGATACGCAGTATTTT.

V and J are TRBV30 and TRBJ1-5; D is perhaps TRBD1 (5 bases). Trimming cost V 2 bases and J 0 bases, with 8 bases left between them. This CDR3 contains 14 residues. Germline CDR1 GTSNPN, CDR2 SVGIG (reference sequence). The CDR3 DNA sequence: TGTGCCTGGAGTCAGGGATATAGCAATCAGCCCCAGCATTTT. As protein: CAWSQGYSNQPQHF.

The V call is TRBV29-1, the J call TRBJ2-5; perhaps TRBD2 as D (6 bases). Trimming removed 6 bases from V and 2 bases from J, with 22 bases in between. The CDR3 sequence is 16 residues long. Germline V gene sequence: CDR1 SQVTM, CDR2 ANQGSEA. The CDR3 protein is CSVFRLISGPQETQYF. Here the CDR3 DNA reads TGCAGCGTCTTCAGGTTAATTAGCGGCCCTCAAGAGACCCAGTACTTC.

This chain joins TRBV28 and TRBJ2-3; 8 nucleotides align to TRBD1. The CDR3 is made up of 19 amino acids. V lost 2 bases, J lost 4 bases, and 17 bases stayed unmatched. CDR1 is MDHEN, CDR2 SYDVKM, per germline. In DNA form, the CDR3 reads TGTGCCAGCAGTTTAGCCCTCAGTTTAGACAGGGGCCGGGCAGATACGCAGTATTTT. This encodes CASSLALSLDRGRADTQYF.

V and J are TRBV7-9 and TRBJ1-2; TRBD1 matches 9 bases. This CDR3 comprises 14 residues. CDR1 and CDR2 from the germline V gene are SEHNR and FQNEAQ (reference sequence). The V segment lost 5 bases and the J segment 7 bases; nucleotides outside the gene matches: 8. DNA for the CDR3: TGTGCCAGCAGCCCGGGGGACAGGGCTGGTGGCTACACCTTC. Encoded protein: CASSPGDRAGGYTF.

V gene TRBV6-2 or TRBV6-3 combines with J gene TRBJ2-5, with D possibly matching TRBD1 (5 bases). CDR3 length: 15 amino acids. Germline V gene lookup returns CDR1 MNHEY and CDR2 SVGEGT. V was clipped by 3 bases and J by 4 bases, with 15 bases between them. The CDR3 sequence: CASSYIRARGETQYF. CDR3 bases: TGTGCCAGCAGTTATATTCGGGCTAGGGGAGAGACCCAGTACTTC.

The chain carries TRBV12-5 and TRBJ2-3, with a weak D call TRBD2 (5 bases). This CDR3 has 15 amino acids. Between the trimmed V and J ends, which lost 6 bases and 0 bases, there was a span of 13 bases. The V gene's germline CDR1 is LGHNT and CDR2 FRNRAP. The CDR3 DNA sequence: TGTGCTAGTGGCAGCGGACTTTCTAGCACAGATACGCAGTATTTT. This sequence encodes CASGSGLSSTDTQYF.